This TCR beta chain was retrieved from a study of TIL therapy for anti-PD-1-resistant metastatic lung cancer. Time point specified: pre-treatment sample, taken before nivolumab and TIL therapy. The ends were cut back, 7 bases at V and 0 bases at J, with 13 bases in the middle. Germline V gives CDR1 MNHEY, CDR2 SVGAGI. The CDR3 is made up of 15 amino acids. There are a few counts of this clone. The immunoSEQ assay was v3. Only in-frame clones appear in the TCRdb table, and some are missing; sequencing was by immunoSEQ multiplex PCR. The top ten hold 1.5% to 2% of the sample, which has just under 60,000 clones, less than 85% seen once.

The chain combines TRBV6-5 with TRBJ1-3; maybe TRBD1 (5 bases). This specimen was blood, taken at baseline. This TCR derives from a person aged 25 to 85 with non-small cell lung cancer. The CDR3 reads CASMRDGHSGNTIYF. The CDR3 DNA reads as TGTGCCAGCATGAGGGACGGCCACTCTGGAAACACCATATATTTT.